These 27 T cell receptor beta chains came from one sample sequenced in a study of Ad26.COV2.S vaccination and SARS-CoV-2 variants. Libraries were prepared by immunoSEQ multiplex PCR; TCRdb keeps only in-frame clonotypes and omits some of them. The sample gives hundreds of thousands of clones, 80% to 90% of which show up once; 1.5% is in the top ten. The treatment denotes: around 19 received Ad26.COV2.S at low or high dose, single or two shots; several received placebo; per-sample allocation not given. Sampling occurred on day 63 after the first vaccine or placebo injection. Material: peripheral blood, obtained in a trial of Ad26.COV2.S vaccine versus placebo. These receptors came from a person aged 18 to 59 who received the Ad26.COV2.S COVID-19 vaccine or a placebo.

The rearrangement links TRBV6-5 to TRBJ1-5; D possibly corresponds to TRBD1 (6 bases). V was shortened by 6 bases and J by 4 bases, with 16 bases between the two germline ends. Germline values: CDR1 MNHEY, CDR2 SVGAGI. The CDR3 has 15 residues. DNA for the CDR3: TGTGCCAGCAGACGGATGGGGGCCTTTAATCAGCCCCAGCATTTT. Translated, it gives CASRRMGAFNQPQHF.

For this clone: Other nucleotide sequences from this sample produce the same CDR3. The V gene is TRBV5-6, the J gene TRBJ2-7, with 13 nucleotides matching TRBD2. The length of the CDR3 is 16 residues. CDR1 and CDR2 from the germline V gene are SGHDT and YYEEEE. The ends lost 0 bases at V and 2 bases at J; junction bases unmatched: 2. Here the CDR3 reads CASSLGTSGRAYEQYF. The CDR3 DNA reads TGTGCCAGCAGCTTGGGCACTAGCGGGAGGGCCTACGAGCAGTACTTC.

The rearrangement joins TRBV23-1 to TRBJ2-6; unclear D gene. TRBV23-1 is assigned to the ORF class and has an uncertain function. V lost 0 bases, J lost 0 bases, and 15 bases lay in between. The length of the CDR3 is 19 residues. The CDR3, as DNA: TGCGCCAGCAGTCAATCGGAAGGGCACCTTTTCTCTGGGGCCAACGTCCTGACTTTC. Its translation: CASSQSEGHLFSGANVLTF.

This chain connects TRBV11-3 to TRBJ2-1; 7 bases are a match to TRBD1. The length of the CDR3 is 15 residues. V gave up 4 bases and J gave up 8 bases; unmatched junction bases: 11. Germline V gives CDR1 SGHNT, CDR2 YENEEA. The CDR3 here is CASSSRQGVLDEQFF. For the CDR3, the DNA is TGTGCCAGCAGCTCCCGACAGGGAGTGTTGGATGAGCAGTTCTTC.

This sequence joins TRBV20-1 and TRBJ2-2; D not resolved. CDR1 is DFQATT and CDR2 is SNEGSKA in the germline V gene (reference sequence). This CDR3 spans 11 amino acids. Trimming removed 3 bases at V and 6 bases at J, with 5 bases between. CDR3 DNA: TGCAGTGCTAGGGGCCCCGGGGAGCTGTTTTTT. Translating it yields CSARGPGELFF.

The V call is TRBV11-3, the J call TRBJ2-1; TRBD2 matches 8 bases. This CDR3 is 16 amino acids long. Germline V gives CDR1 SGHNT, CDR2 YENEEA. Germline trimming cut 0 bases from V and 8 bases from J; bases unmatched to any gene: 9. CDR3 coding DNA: TGTGCCAGCAGCTTAGATGGACGGGAGGGCCGCGATGAGCAGTTCTTC. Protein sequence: CASSLDGREGRDEQFF.

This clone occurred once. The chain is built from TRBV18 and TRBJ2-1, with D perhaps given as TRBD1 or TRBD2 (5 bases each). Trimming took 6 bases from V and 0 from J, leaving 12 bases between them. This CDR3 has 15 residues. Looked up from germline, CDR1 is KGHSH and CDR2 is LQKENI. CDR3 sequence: CASSPVGASYNEQFF. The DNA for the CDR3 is TGTGCCAGCTCCCCCGTCGGGGCCTCCTACAATGAGCAGTTCTTC.

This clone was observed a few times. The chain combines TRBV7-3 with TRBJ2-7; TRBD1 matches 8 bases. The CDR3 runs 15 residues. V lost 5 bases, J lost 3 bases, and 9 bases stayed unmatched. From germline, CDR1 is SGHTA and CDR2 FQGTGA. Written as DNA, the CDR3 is TGTGCCAGCAGCCCCAGCTCGACAGGGGACTACGAGCAGTACTTC. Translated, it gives CASSPSSTGDYEQYF.

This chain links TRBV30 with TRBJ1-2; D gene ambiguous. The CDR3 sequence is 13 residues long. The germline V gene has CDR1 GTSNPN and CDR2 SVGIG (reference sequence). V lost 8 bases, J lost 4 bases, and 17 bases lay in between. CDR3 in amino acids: CAGNWPLPYGYTF. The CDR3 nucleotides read TGTGCCGGGAACTGGCCCCTACCCTATGGCTACACCTTC.

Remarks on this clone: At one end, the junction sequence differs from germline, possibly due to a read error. This CDR3 reads CASTLPGQGITEAFF. The CDR3 DNA is TGTGCCAGCACCTTGCCGGGACAGGGGATCACTGAAGCTTTCTTT. The rearrangement links TRBV5-6 to TRBJ1-1; TRBD1 matches at 10 bases. This CDR3 is 15 amino acids long. Looked up from germline, CDR1 is SGHDT and CDR2 is YYEEEE.

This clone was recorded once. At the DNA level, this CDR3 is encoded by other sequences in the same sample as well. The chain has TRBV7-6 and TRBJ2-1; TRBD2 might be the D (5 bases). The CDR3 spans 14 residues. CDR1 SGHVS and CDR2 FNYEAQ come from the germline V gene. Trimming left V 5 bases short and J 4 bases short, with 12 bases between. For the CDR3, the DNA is TGTGCCAGCAGCCTCAGCGGAGGATACAATGAGCAGTTCTTC. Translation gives CASSLSGGYNEQFF.

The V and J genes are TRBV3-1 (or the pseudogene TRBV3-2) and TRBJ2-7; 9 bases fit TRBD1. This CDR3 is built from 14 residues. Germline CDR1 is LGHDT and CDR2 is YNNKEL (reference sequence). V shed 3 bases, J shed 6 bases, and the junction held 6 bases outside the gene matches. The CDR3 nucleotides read TGTGCCAGCAGCCAGAGGGACAGGGACATCGAGCAGTACTTC. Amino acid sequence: CASSQRDRDIEQYF.

CDR3 sequence (DNA): TGTGCCTCGGGCGGAGGGGCGGTGGGGGAGGATGAGCAGTTCTTC. It translates to CASGGGAVGEDEQFF. The chain has TRBV10-3 and TRBJ2-1, with D maybe TRBD2 (6 bases). Germline V CDR1 and CDR2: ENHRY, SYGVKD. Trimming took off 11 bases at V and 8 bases at J, with 25 bases between the two ends. The CDR3 contains 15 residues.

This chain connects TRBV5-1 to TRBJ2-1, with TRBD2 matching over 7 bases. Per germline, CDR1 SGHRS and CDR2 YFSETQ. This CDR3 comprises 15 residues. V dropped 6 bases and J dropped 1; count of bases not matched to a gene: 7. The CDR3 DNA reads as TGCGCCAGCACCCCGGGTAGCGGGTCCTACAATGAGCAGTTCTTC. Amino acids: CASTPGSGSYNEQFF.

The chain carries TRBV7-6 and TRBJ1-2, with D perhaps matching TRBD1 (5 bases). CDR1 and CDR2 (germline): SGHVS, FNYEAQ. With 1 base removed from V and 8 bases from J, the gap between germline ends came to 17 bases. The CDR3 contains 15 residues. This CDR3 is CASSLESGQGNGYTF. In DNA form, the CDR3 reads TGTGCCAGCAGCTTAGAATCTGGGCAGGGTAACGGCTACACCTTC. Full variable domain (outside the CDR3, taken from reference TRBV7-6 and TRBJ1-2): GAGVSQSPRYKVTKRGQDVALRCDPISGHVSLYWYRQALGQGPEFLTYFNYEAQQDKSGLPNDRFSAERPEGSISTLTIQRTEQRDSAMYRCASSLESGQGNGYTFGSGTRLTVV.

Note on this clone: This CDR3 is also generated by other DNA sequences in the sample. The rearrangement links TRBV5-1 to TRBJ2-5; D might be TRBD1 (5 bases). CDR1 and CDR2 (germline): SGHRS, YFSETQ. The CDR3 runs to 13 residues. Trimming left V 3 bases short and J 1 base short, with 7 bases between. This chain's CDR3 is CASSSGPQETQYF. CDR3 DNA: TGCGCCAGCAGCTCAGGGCCCCAAGAGACCCAGTACTTC. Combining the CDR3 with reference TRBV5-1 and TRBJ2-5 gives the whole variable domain KAGVTQTPRYLIKTRGQQVTLSCSPISGHRSVSWYQQTPGQGLQFLFEYFSETQRNKGNFPGRFSGRQFSNSRSEMNVSTLELGDSALYLCASSSGPQETQYFGPGTRLLVL.

CDR3 loop: CATSRDPADGYTF. The CDR3 nucleotides read TGTGCCACCAGCAGAGACCCCGCAGATGGCTACACCTTC. V is TRBV15 and J is TRBJ1-2, with no clear D. The V gene lost 0 bases and the J gene lost 6 bases, with 8 bases spanning the gap. This CDR3 is 13 amino acids long. Germline CDR1 reads LNHNV; CDR2 reads YYDKDF (reference sequence).

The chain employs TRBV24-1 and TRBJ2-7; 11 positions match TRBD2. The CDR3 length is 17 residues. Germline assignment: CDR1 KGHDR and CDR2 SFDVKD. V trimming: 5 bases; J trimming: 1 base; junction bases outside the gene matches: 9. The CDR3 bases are TGTGCCACCAGTGCCCCCGCCGGGACTAGCGGATCCTACGAGCAGTACTTC. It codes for CATSAPAGTSGSYEQYF.

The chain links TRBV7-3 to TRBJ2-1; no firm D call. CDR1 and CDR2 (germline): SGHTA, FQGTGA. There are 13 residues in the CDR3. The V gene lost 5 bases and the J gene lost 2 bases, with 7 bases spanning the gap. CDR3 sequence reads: CASSKSTYNEQFF. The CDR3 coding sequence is TGTGCCAGCAGCAAGAGCACCTACAATGAGCAGTTCTTC.

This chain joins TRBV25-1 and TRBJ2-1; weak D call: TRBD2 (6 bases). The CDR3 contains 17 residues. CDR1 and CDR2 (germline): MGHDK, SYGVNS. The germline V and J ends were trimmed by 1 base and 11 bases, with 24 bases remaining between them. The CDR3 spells CASSEFPRLVGDSQQFF. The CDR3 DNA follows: TGTGCCAGCAGTGAATTCCCCCGACTAGTCGGGGATTCGCAGCAGTTCTTC.

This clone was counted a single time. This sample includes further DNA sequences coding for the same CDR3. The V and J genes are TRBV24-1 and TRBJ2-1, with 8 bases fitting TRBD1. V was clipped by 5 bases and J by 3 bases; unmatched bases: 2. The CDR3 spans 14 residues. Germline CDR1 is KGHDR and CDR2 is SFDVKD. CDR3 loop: CATSAGGLYNEQFF. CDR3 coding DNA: TGTGCCACCAGTGCAGGGGGCCTCTACAATGAGCAGTTCTTC.

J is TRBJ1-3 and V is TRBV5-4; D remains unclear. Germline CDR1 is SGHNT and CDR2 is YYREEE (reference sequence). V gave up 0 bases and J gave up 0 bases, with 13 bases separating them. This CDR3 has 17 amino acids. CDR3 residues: CASSLGAGGYSGNTIYF. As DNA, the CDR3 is TGTGCCAGCAGCTTGGGGGCAGGCGGGTACTCTGGAAACACCATATATTTT. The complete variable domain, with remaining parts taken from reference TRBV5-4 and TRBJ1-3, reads ETGVTQSPTHLIKTRGQQVTLRCSSQSGHNTVSWYQQALGQGPQFIFQYYREEENGRGNFPPRFSGLQFPNYSSELNVNALELDDSALYLCASSLGAGGYSGNTIYFGEGSWLTVV.

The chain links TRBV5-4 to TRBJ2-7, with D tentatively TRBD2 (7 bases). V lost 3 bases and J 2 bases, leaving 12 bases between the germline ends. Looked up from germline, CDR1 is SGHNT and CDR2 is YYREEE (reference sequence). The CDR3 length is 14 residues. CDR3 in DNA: TGTGCCAGCAGCTCCGGAGGGGGGGCCTACGAGCAGTACTTC. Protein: CASSSGGGAYEQYF.

The CDR3: CANRQGANTEAFF. The CDR3 nucleotides read TGTGCCAACCGACAGGGGGCAAACACTGAAGCTTTCTTT. The V and J genes are TRBV10-3 and TRBJ1-1, with 10 nucleotides matching TRBD1. CDR1 is ENHRY and CDR2 is SYGVKD in the germline V gene. There are 13 residues in the CDR3. Trimming cost V 10 bases and J 2 bases; bases outside gene matches: 4.

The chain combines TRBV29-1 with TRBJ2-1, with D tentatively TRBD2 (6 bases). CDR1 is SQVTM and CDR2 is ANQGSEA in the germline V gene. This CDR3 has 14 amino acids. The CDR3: CSGLLGSRANEQFF. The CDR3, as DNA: TGCAGTGGACTCCTCGGGAGCCGGGCCAATGAGCAGTTCTTC.

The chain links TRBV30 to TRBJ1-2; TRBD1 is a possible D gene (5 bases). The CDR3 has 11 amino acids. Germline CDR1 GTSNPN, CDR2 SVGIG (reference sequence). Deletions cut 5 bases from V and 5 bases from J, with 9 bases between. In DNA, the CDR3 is TGTGCCTGGGGACAAAAGTATGGCTACACCTTC. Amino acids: CAWGQKYGYTF. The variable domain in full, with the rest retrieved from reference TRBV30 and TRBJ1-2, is SQTIHQWPATLVQPVGSPLSLECTVEGTSNPNLYWYRQAAGRGLQLLFYSVGIGQISSEVPQNLSASRPQDRQFILSSKKLLLSDSGFYLCAWGQKYGYTFGSGTRLTVV.

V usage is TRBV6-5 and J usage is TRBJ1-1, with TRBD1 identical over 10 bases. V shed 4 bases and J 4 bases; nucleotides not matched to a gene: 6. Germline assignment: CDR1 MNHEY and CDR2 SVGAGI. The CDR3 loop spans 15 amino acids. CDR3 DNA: TGTGCCAGCAGTTCCGGACAGGGGGGCGGCACTGAAGCTTTCTTT. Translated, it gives CASSSGQGGGTEAFF.